This TCR beta chain was profiled in a study of T cell responses to AZD1222 COVID-19 vaccine. Findings and caveats of the study: Just a handful of AZD1222 recipients tested seropositive at baseline. Nearly half of spike-specific TCRs reportedly target unmutated variant regions.

A remark on this clone: Its antigen is still unknown.

Assay: immunoSEQ multiplex PCR; the TCRdb copy retains only in-frame clones and omits some. The data hold roughly 93,000 clones, with roughly 90% observed a single time. Germline CDR1 reads MNHEY; CDR2 reads SVGAGI. This CDR3 spans 12 amino acids. V shed 9 bases and J shed 3 bases, with 11 bases lying between them. The sequenced sample was peripheral blood, obtained 28 days after the second AZD1222 dose. The chain has TRBV6-5 and TRBJ1-2; D unresolved. The receptor's source is an adult who received the AZD1222 COVID-19 vaccine. The CDR3 DNA follows: TGTGCCAGTATGGCCGGGGACTATGGCTACACCTTC. Protein: CASMAGDYGYTF.